One and the same sample provided the 32 T cell receptor beta chains below, sequenced in a study of blood T cell repertoires in COVID-19. The table came from immunoSEQ multiplex PCR; TCRdb's copy has only in-frame clones and leaves some out. The sample lists 180,000 or so clones, over 75% occurring once. Sequencing was done on a sample of peripheral blood. Source of these receptors: a man between 40 and 49 years old with active or convalescent COVID-19.

J is TRBJ2-2 and V is TRBV3-1 (or the pseudogene TRBV3-2); 8 positions agree with TRBD1. With V trimmed by 5 bases and J by 0 bases, 8 bases remained unmatched. Germline V gene sequence: CDR1 LGHDT, CDR2 YNNKEL (reference sequence). The CDR3 consists of 17 residues. The CDR3 is CASSRGQVHANTGELFF. In nucleotides, the CDR3 is TGTGCCAGCAGCAGGGGACAGGTCCACGCGAACACCGGGGAGCTGTTTTTT.

V is TRBV28 and J is TRBJ2-5; 10 bases fit TRBD2. V lost 6 bases, J lost 4 bases, and 14 bases stayed unmatched. The CDR3 loop spans 17 amino acids. Per the germline V gene, CDR1 is MDHEN and CDR2 is SYDVKM. The CDR3 DNA reads as TGTGCCAGCAGACACCGACTACTAGCGGGGCTTGGAGAGACCCAGTACTTC. It specifies CASRHRLLAGLGETQYF.

The count of this clone is one. The chain links TRBV7-9 to TRBJ2-2; 7 positions match TRBD1. The CDR3 is made up of 16 amino acids. V lost 2 bases and J lost 3; bases outside the gene matches: 6. CDR1 SEHNR and CDR2 FQNEAQ come from the germline V gene (reference sequence). This CDR3 is CASSLRGGRDTGELFF. The CDR3, as DNA: TGTGCCAGCAGCTTAAGAGGGGGCAGGGACACCGGGGAGCTGTTTTTT.

V usage is TRBV5-1 and J usage is TRBJ2-5; D may be TRBD2 (6 bases). The CDR3 has 14 residues. V was shortened by 4 bases and J by 5 bases, with 15 bases between the two germline ends. The germline CDR1 and CDR2 sequences are SGHRS and YFSETQ. The CDR3 spells CASSPLGGGETQYF. The CDR3 coding sequence is TGCGCCAGCAGCCCCTTGGGGGGAGGTGAGACCCAGTACTTC.

The rearrangement joins TRBV30 to TRBJ2-1; 8 nucleotides line up with TRBD2. CDR1 GTSNPN and CDR2 SVGIG come from the germline V gene (reference sequence). This CDR3 has 15 amino acids. V lost 2 bases to trimming and J lost 9 bases; unmatched junction nucleotides: 12. The CDR3 sequence: CAWSLYGTSLFEQFF. The CDR3 nucleotides are TGTGCCTGGAGTTTGTATGGGACTAGTCTTTTTGAGCAGTTCTTC.

The gene calls are TRBV6-2 or TRBV6-3 and TRBJ2-7; TRBD1 agrees at 7 bases. The V gene's germline CDR1 is MNHEY and CDR2 SVGEGT. This CDR3 has 15 residues. Trimming removed 6 bases from V and 2 bases from J; junction bases left unmatched: 10. The CDR3 loop reads CASSLRGPQTYEQYF. DNA of the CDR3: TGTGCCAGCAGCCTTAGGGGGCCCCAAACCTACGAGCAGTACTTC.

The gene calls are TRBV4-3 and TRBJ1-3; maybe TRBD1 (6 bases). V was pared by 0 bases and J by 4 bases, with 13 bases between. Germline lookup yields CDR1 LGHNA and CDR2 YSLEER. This CDR3 is built from 16 residues. CDR3 nucleotide sequence: TGCGCCAGCAGCCAAGATATTTGGGGGACAGGAAACACCATATATTTT. Translated: CASSQDIWGTGNTIYF.

The rearrangement uses TRBV6-2 or TRBV6-3 and TRBJ2-7; TRBD2 matches at 7 bases. V trimming: 6 bases; J trimming: 2 bases; junction bases outside the gene matches: 16. CDR1 MNHEY and CDR2 SVGEGT come from the germline V gene. The CDR3 spans 17 residues. The CDR3 sequence: CASSPVYVGGITYEQYF. For the CDR3, the DNA is TGTGCCAGCAGCCCCGTTTACGTCGGGGGGATTACCTACGAGCAGTACTTC.

This rearrangement joins TRBV3-1 (or the pseudogene TRBV3-2) to TRBJ1-6, with TRBD1 identical over 9 bases. Germline V gene data show CDR1 as LGHDT and CDR2 as YNNKEL (reference sequence). The CDR3 totals 15 residues. Losses at the gene ends were 2 bases for V and 9 bases for J; bases not matched to a gene: 5. CDR3 bases: TGTGCCAGCAGCCAATTTGGGACAGGGAGTTCACCCCTCCACTTT. Encoded protein: CASSQFGTGSSPLHF.

The chain combines TRBV5-1 with TRBJ2-1; 9 nucleotides align to TRBD1. V shed 3 bases and J 9 bases; nucleotides not matched to a gene: 16. Per the germline V gene, CDR1 is SGHRS and CDR2 is YFSETQ. This CDR3 comprises 17 residues. The chain's CDR3 is CASSSPETGTGGTEQFF. The CDR3 DNA is TGCGCCAGCAGCTCTCCAGAAACGGGCACAGGGGGCACTGAGCAGTTCTTC.

The chain is built from TRBV18 and TRBJ1-4, with TRBD1 matching 8 bases. J was trimmed by 7 bases and V by 4 bases; bases with no gene match: 20. Germline V gene data show CDR1 as KGHSH and CDR2 as LQKENI. The CDR3 is made up of 19 amino acids. The CDR3 sequence is CASSLGTGAGLRIREKLFF. CDR3 bases: TGTGCCAGCTCACTAGGGACAGGAGCGGGTTTAAGGATACGTGAAAAACTGTTTTTT.

V usage is TRBV28 and J usage is TRBJ1-1; 7 positions match TRBD1. CDR3 size: 15 residues. Trimming at V came to 6 bases and at J to 1 base, leaving 8 bases not matched to a gene. Per the germline V gene, CDR1 is MDHEN and CDR2 is SYDVKM. CDR3 sequence: CASRSPTGKNTEAFF. The DNA for the CDR3 is TGTGCCAGCAGGTCTCCGACAGGGAAGAACACTGAAGCTTTCTTT.

The chain uses TRBV30 and TRBJ1-1; D is unresolved. Per germline, CDR1 GTSNPN and CDR2 SVGIG (reference sequence). CDR3 length: 15 residues. Trimming removed 5 bases at V and 0 bases at J, with 16 bases between. CDR3 protein: CAWSSGNLMNTEAFF. The CDR3 coding sequence is TGTGCCTGGTCGTCGGGAAACCTAATGAACACTGAAGCTTTCTTT.

This chain connects TRBV7-9 to TRBJ1-6; TRBD1 matches at 8 bases. V lost 5 bases to trimming and J lost 8 bases; unmatched junction nucleotides: 11. In germline, CDR1 is SEHNR, CDR2 FQNEAQ (reference sequence). The length of the CDR3 is 16 residues. The CDR3 reads CASSRSGQDIYSPLHF. CDR3 coding DNA: TGTGCCAGCAGCCGGTCGGGACAGGACATATATTCACCCCTCCACTTT. Full variable domain (missing parts from reference TRBV7-9 and TRBJ1-6): DTGVSQNPRHKITKRGQNVTFRCDPISEHNRLYWYRQTLGQGPEFLTYFQNEAQLEKSRLLSDRFSAERPKGSFSTLEIQRTEQGDSAMYLCASSRSGQDIYSPLHFGNGTRLTVT.

The rearrangement joins TRBV12-5 to TRBJ2-1; D gene unclear. Germline V gene data show CDR1 as LGHNT and CDR2 as FRNRAP. The CDR3 totals 11 residues. The CDR3: CASLDYNEQFF. The CDR3 DNA follows: TGTGCCTCCCTAGATTACAATGAGCAGTTCTTC.

This chain joins TRBV5-4 and TRBJ1-2, with D perhaps TRBD1 (5 bases). The germline V and J ends were trimmed by 4 bases and 2 bases, with 12 bases remaining between them. Germline V CDR1 and CDR2: SGHNT, YYREEE (reference sequence). This CDR3 has 14 amino acids. The DNA of the CDR3 is TGTGCCAGCAGCCCTGGAGACAGAAACTATGGCTACACCTTC. Amino acids: CASSPGDRNYGYTF.

The chain joins TRBV6-5 to TRBJ2-7; TRBD2 might be the D (5 bases). V lost 10 bases to trimming and J lost 2 bases, with 12 bases between them. CDR3 length equals 12 residues. Germline CDR1 and CDR2: MNHEY and SVGAGI. The CDR3: CATQAGAYEQYF. The DNA of the CDR3 is TGTGCCACCCAGGCCGGGGCCTACGAGCAGTACTTC.

This clone appeared a few times. The rearrangement uses TRBV5-1 and TRBJ1-1; D might be TRBD1 (5 bases). CDR3 length: 16 residues. V shed 1 base and J shed 4 bases, with 17 bases lying between them. CDR1 and CDR2 from the germline V gene are SGHRS and YFSETQ. CDR3 in DNA: TGCGCCAGCAGCTTGACAGAAGGTGGGGCCCCCACTGAAGCTTTCTTT. It codes for CASSLTEGGAPTEAFF. The full variable domain, completed using reference TRBV5-1 and TRBJ1-1, is KAGVTQTPRYLIKTRGQQVTLSCSPISGHRSVSWYQQTPGQGLQFLFEYFSETQRNKGNFPGRFSGRQFSNSRSEMNVSTLELGDSALYLCASSLTEGGAPTEAFFGQGTRLTVV.

V and J are TRBV18 and TRBJ2-3, with TRBD2 identical over 11 bases. J was trimmed by 5 bases and V by 2 bases; bases with no gene match: 15. This CDR3 region has 19 residues. Per the germline V gene, CDR1 is KGHSH and CDR2 is LQKENI. CDR3 sequence reads: CASSPSYGRVAGGRDTQYF. CDR3 DNA sequence: TGTGCCAGCTCACCATCCTACGGTAGAGTAGCGGGGGGGCGAGATACGCAGTATTTT.

The chain combines TRBV28 with TRBJ1-2, with 9 bases fitting TRBD1. Losses at the gene ends were 5 bases for V and 8 bases for J; bases not matched to a gene: 12. The V gene's germline CDR1 is MDHEN and CDR2 SYDVKM. This CDR3 has 15 residues. CDR3: CASSRSWDRAEGYTF. In DNA, the CDR3 is TGTGCCAGCAGTAGGTCCTGGGACAGGGCGGAAGGCTACACCTTC.

The chain recombines TRBV4-3 with TRBJ1-6, with 7 bases aligning to TRBD1. V lost 0 bases and J lost 9; bases outside the gene matches: 5. The CDR3 loop spans 15 amino acids. CDR1 is LGHNA and CDR2 is YSLEER in the germline V gene. The chain's CDR3 is CASSQDRRGSSPLHF. CDR3 coding DNA: TGCGCCAGCAGCCAAGATCGCAGGGGGAGTTCACCCCTCCACTTT.

The V and J genes are TRBV2 and TRBJ2-7; 8 nucleotides agree with TRBD1. The CDR3 contains 14 residues. From germline, CDR1 is SNHLY and CDR2 FYNNEI. With V trimmed by 3 bases and J by 5 bases, 6 bases remained unmatched. The DNA for the CDR3 is TGTGCCAGCAGTGAGGACAGGGCTGCAGACGAGCAGTACTTC. It encodes CASSEDRAADEQYF.

The chain couples TRBV6-6 to TRBJ1-1; D might be TRBD1 (6 bases). Deletions cut 2 bases from V and 1 base from J, with 11 bases between. The germline V gene encodes CDR1 MNHNY and CDR2 SVGAGI (reference sequence). The CDR3 totals 15 residues. The CDR3 DNA reads TGTGCCAGCAGTTACCTGGCAGGGGAGAACACTGAAGCTTTCTTT. As protein: CASSYLAGENTEAFF.

The gene calls are TRBV5-1 and TRBJ1-1; no firm D call. This CDR3 has 13 amino acids. V was pared by 1 base and J by 1 base, with 5 bases between. Germline V gene sequence: CDR1 SGHRS, CDR2 YFSETQ. This chain's CDR3 is CASSLNRNTEAFF. For the CDR3, the DNA is TGCGCCAGCAGCTTGAACAGGAACACTGAAGCTTTCTTT.

The V call is TRBV28, the J call TRBJ1-2, with D uncertain. CDR3 length: 12 residues. The germline CDR1 and CDR2 sequences are MDHEN and SYDVKM. With 2 bases removed from V and 4 bases from J, the gap between germline ends came to 5 bases. CDR3 nucleotides: TGTGCCAGCAGTTTAACGGGCTATGGCTACACCTTC. It codes for CASSLTGYGYTF.

The gene calls are TRBV18 and TRBJ2-7; D unclear. V lost 0 bases and J lost 4, with 10 bases in between. Germline lookup yields CDR1 KGHSH and CDR2 LQKENI. The CDR3 covers 14 residues. CDR3 sequence: CASSPPMAEYEQYF. CDR3 nucleotide sequence: TGTGCCAGCTCACCACCGATGGCAGAATACGAGCAGTACTTC.

The rearrangement uses TRBV29-1 and TRBJ1-1; D gene unclear. V dropped 7 bases and J dropped 6 bases, with 12 bases sitting between them. There are 11 residues in the CDR3. Germline loops: CDR1 SQVTM, CDR2 ANQGSEA. Here the CDR3 DNA reads TGCAGCGGGGGTTCCTCCTCTGAAGCTTTCTTT. Translated: CSGGSSSEAFF.

This sequence joins TRBV3-1 (or the pseudogene TRBV3-2) and TRBJ2-2; perhaps TRBD2 as D (5 bases). Per germline, CDR1 LGHDT and CDR2 YNNKEL (reference sequence). The CDR3 length is 14 residues. The V end lost 1 base, the J end lost 5 bases, and 8 bases lay between the germline ends. CDR3 in DNA: TGTGCCAGCAGCCAAGTAGGCGGGACCGGGGAGCTGTTTTTT. Translating it yields CASSQVGGTGELFF.

The chain couples TRBV28 to TRBJ1-2; possibly TRBD1 for D (5 bases). This CDR3 has 14 residues. Germline CDR1 is MDHEN and CDR2 is SYDVKM. V dropped 8 bases and J dropped 0 bases, with 13 bases sitting between them. The CDR3 is CASGHSSPNYGYTF. In nucleotides, the CDR3 is TGTGCCAGCGGACACAGCTCCCCTAACTATGGCTACACCTTC.

This sequence joins TRBV9 and TRBJ1-2; 10 bases are shared with TRBD1. From germline, CDR1 is SGDLS and CDR2 YYNGEE. V shed 3 bases, J shed 6 bases, and the junction held 8 bases outside the gene matches. The CDR3 extends over 15 amino acids. Here the CDR3 DNA reads TGTGCCAGCAGCGGACAGGGGGCGAAATTGAATGGCTACACCTTC. It translates to CASSGQGAKLNGYTF.

CDR3 sequence: CASSPGLDQDTQYF. The CDR3 bases are TGTGCCAGCTCTCCGGGACTAGACCAAGATACGCAGTATTTT. The chain uses TRBV18 and TRBJ2-3, with TRBD2 matching 8 bases. Trimming took 6 bases from V and 5 from J; bases not matched to a gene: 7. Per germline, CDR1 KGHSH and CDR2 LQKENI. The CDR3 is 14 residues long.

The V gene is TRBV7-9, the J gene TRBJ2-7; D gene uncertain. Germline CDR1 and CDR2: SEHNR and FQNEAQ (reference sequence). The CDR3 sequence is 13 residues long. The germline V and J ends were trimmed by 0 bases and 1 base, with 4 bases remaining between them. CDR3 DNA: TGTGCCAGCAGCTTAGCCAGATCCTACGAGCAGTACTTC. It yields the protein CASSLARSYEQYF.